The sequence of this TCR beta chain was determined in a study of technical replicates of blood from a handful of donors (dated by TCRdb to 2015 to 2018). Concerning this clone: Its antigen is unknown. No qualities accompany the bases; no much larger clone lies one base away.

Preparation of the library involved the immunoSEQ multiplex PCR assay. TCRdb obtained this table from immuneACCESS and retained in-frame rearrangements with V and J assigned. These tables miss some clones; where compared with another copy, unresolved V genes account for less than half of the shortfall, and the remainder is unexplained. A total of about 68,000 clones appear in this sample, 95% to 97% of them only once. The top ten clones comprise over 0.2% of the sample. Specimen: T cells isolated from PBMCs. The source is a human donor in good health.

The DNA is as follows: TGCGCCAGCAGCTTGTCGGGAGGACCTGGACCGGCCCAGTATGGCTACACCTTC. This sequence encodes CASSLSGGPGPAQYGYTF. The sequence links TRBV5-1 to TRBJ1-2; the D gene is not confidently resolved. Via the germline V gene, CDR1 is SGHRS and CDR2 YFSETQ. From the cysteine up to the phenylalanine, the CDR3 has a length of 18 residues. The entry retains the CDR3 DNA only, 54 bases that are in frame from base 1. Between the V and J ends, shortened by 1 base and 5 bases respectively, the junction contains 24 bases.